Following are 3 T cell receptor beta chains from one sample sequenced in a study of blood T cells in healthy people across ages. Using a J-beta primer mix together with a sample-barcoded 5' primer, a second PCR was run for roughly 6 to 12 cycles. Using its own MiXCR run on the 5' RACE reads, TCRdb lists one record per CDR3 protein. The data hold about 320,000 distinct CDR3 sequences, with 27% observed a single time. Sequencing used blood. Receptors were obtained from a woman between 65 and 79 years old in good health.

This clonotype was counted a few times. The CDR3 reads CASSVGPSYTF. CDR3 bases: TGTGCCAGCAGTGTAGGTCCGAGCTACACCTTC. The V and J genes are TRBV2 and TRBJ1-2; unclear D gene. The CDR3 runs 11 residues. Per the germline V gene, CDR1 is SNHLY and CDR2 is FYNNEI. Trimming shortened V by 4 bases and J by 9 bases, and 9 bases separated the two germline ends.

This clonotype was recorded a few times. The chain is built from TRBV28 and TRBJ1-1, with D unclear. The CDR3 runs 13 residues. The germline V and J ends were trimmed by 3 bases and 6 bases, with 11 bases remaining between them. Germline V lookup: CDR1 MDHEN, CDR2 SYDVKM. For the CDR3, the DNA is TGTGCCAGCAGTTTTTCAGTTCATCCTGAAGCTTTCTTT. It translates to CASSFSVHPEAFF.

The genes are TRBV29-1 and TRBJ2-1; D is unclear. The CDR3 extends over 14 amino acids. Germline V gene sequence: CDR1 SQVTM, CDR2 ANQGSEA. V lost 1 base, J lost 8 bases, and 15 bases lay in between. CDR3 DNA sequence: TGCAGCGTTGAAGGATCCCCGATCCCCTATGAGCAGTTCTTC. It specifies CSVEGSPIPYEQFF.